This T cell receptor (beta chain) was identified during a study of blood T cell repertoires in COVID-19. Generated by immunoSEQ multiplex PCR, the TCRdb table keeps only in-frame clones and is missing some. The sample contains fewer than 200,000 clones, about 85% of which appear only once. Germline CDR1 SGHTA, CDR2 FQGNSA. Deletions cut 5 bases from V and 3 bases from J, with 18 bases between. The CDR3 totals 16 residues. Material: peripheral blood. The chain uses TRBV7-2 and TRBJ2-3, with D hard to call. This receptor was identified in a woman aged 55-75 years with acute or convalescent COVID-19. The CDR3 bases are TGTGCCAGCAGCCCCTACGCTGGAGTTAGGACAGATACGCAGTATTTT. It codes for CASSPYAGVRTDTQYF.